This T cell receptor (beta chain) came from a study of T cells in Graves' hyperthyroidism and ophthalmopathy. At least ten counts were recorded for this clonotype. RNA transcripts provided the source from which TCR beta CDR3 regions were amplified. The study used the HTBI primer set for a first-round RT-PCR of the TCR CDR3. TCRdb ran MiXCR on the multiplex PCR reads and lists one entry per CDR3 protein. The data hold roughly 630,000 distinct CDR3 sequences, with about 15% observed a single time. PBMCs were collected from an approximately 10 ml volume of fresh peripheral blood. The TCR originated in a woman in her 30s with Graves' hyperthyroidism. The sample was blood.

In nucleotides, the CDR3 is TGTGCCAGCAGCTCGACGGGAAATGGGTACAATGAGCAGTTCTTC. As protein: CASSSTGNGYNEQFF. This chain joins TRBV11-1 and TRBJ2-1; weak D call: TRBD2 (5 bases). From germline, CDR1 is SGHAT and CDR2 FQDESV (reference sequence). The CDR3 is made up of 15 amino acids. V was cut by 4 bases and J by 4 bases, with 14 bases left in between. Supplemented by reference TRBV11-1 and TRBJ2-1, the full variable domain reads EAEVAQSPRYKITEKSQAVAFWCDPISGHATLYWYRQILGQGPELLVQFQDESVVDDSQLPKDRFSAERLKGVDSTLKIQPAELGDSAMYLCASSSTGNGYNEQFFGPGTRLTVL.